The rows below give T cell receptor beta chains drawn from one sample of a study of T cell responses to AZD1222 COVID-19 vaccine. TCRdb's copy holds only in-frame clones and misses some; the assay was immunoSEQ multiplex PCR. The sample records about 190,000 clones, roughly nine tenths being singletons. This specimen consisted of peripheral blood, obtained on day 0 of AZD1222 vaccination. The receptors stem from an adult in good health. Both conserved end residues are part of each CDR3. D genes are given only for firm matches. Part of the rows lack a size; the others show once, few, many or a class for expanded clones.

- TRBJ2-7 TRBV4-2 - CASSQDTGLSYEQYF TGTGCCAGCAGCCAAGATACAGGCCTATCCTACGAGCAGTACTTC
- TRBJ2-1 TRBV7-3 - CASARDVYNEQFF TGTGCCAGCGCCCGGGACGTTTACAATGAGCAGTTCTTC
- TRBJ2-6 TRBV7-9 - CASPRQLRGANVLTF TGTGCCAGCCCACGACAGCTCCGGGGGGCCAACGTCCTGACTTTC
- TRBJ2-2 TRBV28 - CASSLGTANTGELFF TGTGCCAGCAGTTTGGGGACGGCGAACACCGGGGAGCTGTTTTTT
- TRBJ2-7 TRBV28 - CASSDEKRQYF TGTGCCAGCAGTGACGAGAAACGGCAGTACTTC
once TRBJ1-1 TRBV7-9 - CASSLGVRMMNTEAFF TGTGCCAGCAGCTTAGGGGTCCGGATGATGAACACTGAAGCTTTCTTT
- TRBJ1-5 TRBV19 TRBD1 CASTATGAYYSNQPQHF TGTGCCAGTACAGCGACAGGGGCTTACTATAGCAATCAGCCCCAGCATTTT
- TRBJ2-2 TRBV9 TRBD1 CASSVVAGGHTGELFF TGTGCCAGCAGCGTAGTGGCAGGGGGCCACACCGGGGAGCTGTTTTTT
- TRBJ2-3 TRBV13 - CASSLDHTDTQYF TGTGCCAGCAGCTTGGACCACACAGATACGCAGTATTTT
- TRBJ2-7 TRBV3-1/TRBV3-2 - CASSQDRNEQYF TGTGCCAGCAGCCAAGATAGAAACGAGCAGTACTTC
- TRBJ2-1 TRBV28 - CASSLPTEGLALYNEQFF TGTGCCAGCAGTTTACCTACAGAGGGACTTGCACTCTACAATGAGCAGTTCTTC
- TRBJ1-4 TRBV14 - CASSQELQLDNEKLFF TGTGCCAGCAGCCAAGAATTGCAGCTAGACAATGAAAAACTGTTTTTT
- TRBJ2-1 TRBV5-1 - CASSLAFEQFF TGCGCCAGCAGCTTGGCCTTCGAGCAGTTCTTC